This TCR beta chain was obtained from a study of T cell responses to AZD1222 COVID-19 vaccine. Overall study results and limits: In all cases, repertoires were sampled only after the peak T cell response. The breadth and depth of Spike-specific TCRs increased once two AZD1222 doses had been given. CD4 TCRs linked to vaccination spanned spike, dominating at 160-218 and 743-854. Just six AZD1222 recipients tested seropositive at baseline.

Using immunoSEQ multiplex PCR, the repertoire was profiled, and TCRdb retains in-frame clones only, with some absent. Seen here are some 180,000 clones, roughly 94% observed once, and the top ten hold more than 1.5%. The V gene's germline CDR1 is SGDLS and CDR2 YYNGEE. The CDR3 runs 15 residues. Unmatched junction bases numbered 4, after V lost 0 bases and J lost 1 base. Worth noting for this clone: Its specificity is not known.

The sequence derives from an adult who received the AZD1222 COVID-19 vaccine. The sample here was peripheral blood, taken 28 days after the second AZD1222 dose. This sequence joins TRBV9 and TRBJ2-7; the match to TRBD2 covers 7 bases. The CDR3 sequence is CASSVAPAGSYEQYF. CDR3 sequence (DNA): TGTGCCAGCAGCGTAGCACCAGCGGGATCCTACGAGCAGTACTTC.